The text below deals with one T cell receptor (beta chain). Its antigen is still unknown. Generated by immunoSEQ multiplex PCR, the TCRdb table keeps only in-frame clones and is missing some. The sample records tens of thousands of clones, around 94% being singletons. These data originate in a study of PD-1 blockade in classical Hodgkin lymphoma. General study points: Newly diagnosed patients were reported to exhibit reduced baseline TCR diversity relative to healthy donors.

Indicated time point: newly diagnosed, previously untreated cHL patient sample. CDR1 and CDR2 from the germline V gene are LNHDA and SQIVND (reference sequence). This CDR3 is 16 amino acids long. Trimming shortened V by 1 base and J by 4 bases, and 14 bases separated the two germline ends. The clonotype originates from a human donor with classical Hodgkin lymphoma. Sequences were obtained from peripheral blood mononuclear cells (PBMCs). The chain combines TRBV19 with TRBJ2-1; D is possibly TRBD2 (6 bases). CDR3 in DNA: TGTGCCAGTAGTATAGCCTCCTGGGGGGTTTACAATGAGCAGTTCTTC. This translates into CASSIASWGVYNEQFF. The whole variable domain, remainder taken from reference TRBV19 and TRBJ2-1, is DGGITQSPKYLFRKEGQNVTLSCEQNLNHDAMYWYRQDPGQGLRLIYYSQIVNDFQKGDIAEGYSVSREKKESFPLTVTSAQKNPTAFYLCASSIASWGVYNEQFFGPGTRLTVL.